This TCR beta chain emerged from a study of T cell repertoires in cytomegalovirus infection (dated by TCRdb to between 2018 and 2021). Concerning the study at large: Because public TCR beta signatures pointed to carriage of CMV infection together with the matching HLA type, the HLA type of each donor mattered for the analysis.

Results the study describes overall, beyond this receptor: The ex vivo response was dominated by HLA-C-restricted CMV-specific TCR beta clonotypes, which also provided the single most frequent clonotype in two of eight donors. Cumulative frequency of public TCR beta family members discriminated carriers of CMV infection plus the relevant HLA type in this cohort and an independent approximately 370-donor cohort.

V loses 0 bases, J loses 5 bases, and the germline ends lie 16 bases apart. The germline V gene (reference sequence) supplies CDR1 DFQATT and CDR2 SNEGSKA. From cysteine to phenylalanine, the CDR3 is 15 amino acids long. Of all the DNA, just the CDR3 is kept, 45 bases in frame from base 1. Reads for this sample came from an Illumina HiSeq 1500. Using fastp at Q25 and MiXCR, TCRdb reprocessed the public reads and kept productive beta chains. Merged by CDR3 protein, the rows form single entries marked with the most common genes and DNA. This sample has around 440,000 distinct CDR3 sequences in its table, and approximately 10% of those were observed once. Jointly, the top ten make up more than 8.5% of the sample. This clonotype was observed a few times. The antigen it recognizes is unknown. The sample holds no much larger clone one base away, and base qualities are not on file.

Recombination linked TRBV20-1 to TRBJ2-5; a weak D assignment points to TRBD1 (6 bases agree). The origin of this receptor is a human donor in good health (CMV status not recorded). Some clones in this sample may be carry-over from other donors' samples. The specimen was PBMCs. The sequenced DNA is TGCAGTGCTAGAGATGACGGGACACGAGAGGAGACCCAGTACTTC. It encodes CSARDDGTREETQYF.